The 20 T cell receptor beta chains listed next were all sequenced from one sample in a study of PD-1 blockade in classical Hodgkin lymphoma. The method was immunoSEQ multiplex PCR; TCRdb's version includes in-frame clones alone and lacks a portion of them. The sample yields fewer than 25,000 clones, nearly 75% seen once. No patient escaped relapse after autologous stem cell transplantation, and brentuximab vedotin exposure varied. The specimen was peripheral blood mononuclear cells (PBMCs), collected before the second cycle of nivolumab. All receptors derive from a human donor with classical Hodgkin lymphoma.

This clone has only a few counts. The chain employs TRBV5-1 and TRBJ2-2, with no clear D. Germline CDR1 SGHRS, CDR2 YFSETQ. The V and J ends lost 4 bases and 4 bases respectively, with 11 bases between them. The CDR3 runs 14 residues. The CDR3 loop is CASSGKVGTGELFF. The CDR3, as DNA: TGCGCCAGCAGCGGAAAGGTTGGCACCGGGGAGCTGTTTTTT.

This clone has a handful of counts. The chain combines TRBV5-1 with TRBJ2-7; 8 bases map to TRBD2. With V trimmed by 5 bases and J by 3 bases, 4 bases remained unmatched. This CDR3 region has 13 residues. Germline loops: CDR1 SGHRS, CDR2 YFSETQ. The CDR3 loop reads CASRVSGNYEQYF. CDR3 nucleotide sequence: TGCGCCAGCAGGGTTAGCGGGAACTACGAGCAGTACTTC.

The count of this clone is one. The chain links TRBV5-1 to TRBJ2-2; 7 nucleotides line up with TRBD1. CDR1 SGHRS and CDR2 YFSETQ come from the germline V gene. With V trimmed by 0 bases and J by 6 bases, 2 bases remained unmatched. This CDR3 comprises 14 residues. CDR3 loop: CASSLATGAGELFF. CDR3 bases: TGCGCCAGCAGCTTGGCAACAGGGGCCGGGGAGCTGTTTTTT.

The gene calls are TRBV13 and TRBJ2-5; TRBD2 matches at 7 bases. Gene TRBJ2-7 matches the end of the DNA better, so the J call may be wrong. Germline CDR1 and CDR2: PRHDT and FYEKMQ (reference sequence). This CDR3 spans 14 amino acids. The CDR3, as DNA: TGTGCCAGCAGCTTAGCTGGCGGGAGTTACGAGCAGTACTTC. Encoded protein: CASSLAGGSYEQYF.

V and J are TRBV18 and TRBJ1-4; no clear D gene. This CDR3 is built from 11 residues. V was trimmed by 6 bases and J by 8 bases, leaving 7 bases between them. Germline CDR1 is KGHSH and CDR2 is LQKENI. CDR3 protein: CASSLQEKLFF. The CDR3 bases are TGTGCCAGCTCCCTCCAGGAAAAACTGTTTTTT.

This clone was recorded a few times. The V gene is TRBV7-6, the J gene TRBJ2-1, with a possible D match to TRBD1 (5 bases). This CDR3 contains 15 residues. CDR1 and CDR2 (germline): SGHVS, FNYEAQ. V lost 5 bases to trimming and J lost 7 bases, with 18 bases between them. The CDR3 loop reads CASSVGPTAGNEQFF. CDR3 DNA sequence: TGTGCCAGCAGCGTCGGGCCAACTGCAGGGAATGAGCAGTTCTTC.

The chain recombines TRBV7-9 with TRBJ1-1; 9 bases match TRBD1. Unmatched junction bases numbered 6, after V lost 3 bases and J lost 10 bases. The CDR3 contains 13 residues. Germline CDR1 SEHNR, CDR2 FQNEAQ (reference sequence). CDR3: CASSFYRGRVAFF. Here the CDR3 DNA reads TGTGCCAGCAGCTTTTACAGGGGGCGCGTAGCTTTCTTT.

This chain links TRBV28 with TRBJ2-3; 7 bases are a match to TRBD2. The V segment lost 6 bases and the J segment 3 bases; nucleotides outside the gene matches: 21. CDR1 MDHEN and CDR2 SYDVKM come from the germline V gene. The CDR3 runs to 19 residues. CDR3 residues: CASRPPTSLARLRTDTQYF. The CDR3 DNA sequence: TGTGCCAGCAGACCCCCGACCTCACTAGCGCGCCTGCGAACAGATACGCAGTATTTT.

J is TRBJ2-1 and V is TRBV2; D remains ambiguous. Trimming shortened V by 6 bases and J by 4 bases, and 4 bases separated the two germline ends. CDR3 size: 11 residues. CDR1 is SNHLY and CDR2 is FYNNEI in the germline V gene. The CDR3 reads CASRGYNEQFF. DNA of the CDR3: TGTGCCAGCAGAGGTTACAATGAGCAGTTCTTC. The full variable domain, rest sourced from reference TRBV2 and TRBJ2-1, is EPEVTQTPSHQVTQMGQEVILRCVPISNHLYFYWYRQILGQKVEFLVSFYNNEISEKSEIFDDQFSVERPDGSNFTLKIRSTKLEDSAMYFCASRGYNEQFFGPGTRLTVL.

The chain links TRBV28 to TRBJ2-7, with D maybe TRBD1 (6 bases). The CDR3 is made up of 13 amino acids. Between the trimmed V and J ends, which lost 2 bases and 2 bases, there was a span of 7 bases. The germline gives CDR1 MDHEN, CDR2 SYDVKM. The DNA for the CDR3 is TGTGCCAGCAGTTTAGGACAGACCTACGAGCAGTACTTC. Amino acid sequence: CASSLGQTYEQYF.

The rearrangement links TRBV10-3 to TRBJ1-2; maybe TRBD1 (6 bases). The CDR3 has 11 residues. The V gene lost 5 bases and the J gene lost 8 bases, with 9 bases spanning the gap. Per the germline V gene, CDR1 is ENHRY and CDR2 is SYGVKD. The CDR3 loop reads CAISQGQGYTF. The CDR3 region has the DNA TGTGCCATCAGTCAAGGACAGGGCTACACCTTC.

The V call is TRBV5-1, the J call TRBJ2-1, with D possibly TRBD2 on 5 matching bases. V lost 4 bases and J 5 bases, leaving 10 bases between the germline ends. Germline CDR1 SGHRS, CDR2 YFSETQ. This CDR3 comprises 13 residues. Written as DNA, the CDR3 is TGCGCCAGCAGCCTAACTAGGGACAATGAGCAGTTCTTC. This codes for CASSLTRDNEQFF.

The CDR3 nucleotides read TGTGCCAGCAGAGAACAAGAGACCCAGTACTTC. Protein: CASREQETQYF. The gene calls are TRBV25-1 and TRBJ2-5; no clear D gene. The CDR3 has 11 residues. Germline CDR1 and CDR2: MGHDK and SYGVNS. Trimming cost V 6 bases and J 2 bases, with 4 bases left between them.

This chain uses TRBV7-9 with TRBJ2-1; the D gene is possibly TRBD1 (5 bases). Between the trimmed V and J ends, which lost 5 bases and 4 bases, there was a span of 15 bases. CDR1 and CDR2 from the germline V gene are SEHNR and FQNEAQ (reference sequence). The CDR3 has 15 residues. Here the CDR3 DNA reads TGTGCCAGCAGCCCCAAAGGGGTGGGTTACAATGAGCAGTTCTTC. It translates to CASSPKGVGYNEQFF.

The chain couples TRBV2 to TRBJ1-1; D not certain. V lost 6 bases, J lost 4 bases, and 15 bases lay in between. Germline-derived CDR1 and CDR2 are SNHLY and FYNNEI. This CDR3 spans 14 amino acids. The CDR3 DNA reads TGTGCCAGCAGGAGGACTGCAGTTAGCACTGAAGCTTTCTTT. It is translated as CASRRTAVSTEAFF.

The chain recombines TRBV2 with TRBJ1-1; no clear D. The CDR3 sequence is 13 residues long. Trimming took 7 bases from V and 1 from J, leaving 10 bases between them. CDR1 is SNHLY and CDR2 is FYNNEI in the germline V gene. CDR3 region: CASTSQGNTEAFF. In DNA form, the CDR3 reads TGTGCCAGCACATCTCAAGGGAACACTGAAGCTTTCTTT.

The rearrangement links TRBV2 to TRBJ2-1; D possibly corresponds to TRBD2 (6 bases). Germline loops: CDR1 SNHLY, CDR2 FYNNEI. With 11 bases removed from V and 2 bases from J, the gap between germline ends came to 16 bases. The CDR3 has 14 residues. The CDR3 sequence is CAGRGGLTYNEQFF. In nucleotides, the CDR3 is TGTGCCGGCCGGGGAGGTCTGACCTACAATGAGCAGTTCTTC.

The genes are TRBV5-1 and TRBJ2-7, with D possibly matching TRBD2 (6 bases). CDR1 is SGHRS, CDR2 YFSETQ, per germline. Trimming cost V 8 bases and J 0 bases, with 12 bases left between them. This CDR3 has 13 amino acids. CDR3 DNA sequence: TGCGCCAGTTCGGGACTCCCCTCCTACGAGCAGTACTTC. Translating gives CASSGLPSYEQYF.

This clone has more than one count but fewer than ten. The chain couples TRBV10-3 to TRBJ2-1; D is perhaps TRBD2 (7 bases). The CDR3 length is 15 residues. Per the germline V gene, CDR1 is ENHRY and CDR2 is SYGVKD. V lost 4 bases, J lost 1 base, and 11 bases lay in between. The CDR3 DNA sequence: TGTGCCATCAGTGGGGGGCGGGAGTCCTACAATGAGCAGTTCTTC. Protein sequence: CAISGGRESYNEQFF.

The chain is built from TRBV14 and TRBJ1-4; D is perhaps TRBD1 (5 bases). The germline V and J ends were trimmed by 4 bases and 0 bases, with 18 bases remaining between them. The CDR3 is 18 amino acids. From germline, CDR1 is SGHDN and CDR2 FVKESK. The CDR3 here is CASSPRRGSGATNEKLFF. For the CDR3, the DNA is TGTGCCAGCAGCCCGAGGCGGGGGAGTGGGGCAACTAATGAAAAACTGTTTTTT.